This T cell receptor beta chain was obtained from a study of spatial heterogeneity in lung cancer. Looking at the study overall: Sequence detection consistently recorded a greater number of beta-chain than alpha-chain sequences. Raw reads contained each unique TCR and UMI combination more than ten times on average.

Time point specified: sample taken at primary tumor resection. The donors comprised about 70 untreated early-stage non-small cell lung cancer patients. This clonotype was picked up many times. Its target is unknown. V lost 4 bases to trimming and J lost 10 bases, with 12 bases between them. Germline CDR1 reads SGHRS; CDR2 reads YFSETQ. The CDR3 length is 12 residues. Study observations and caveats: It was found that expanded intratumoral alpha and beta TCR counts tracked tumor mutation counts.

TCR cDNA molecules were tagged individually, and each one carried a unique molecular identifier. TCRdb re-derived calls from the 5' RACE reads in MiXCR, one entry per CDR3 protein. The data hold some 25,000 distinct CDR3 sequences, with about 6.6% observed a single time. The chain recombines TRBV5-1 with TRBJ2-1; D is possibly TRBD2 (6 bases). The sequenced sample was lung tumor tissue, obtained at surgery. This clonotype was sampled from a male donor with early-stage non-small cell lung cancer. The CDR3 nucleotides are TGCGCCAGCAGCCCCCCGGGGGAAGAGCAGTTCTTC. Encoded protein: CASSPPGEEQFF.